Shown below are 32 T cell receptor beta chains from a single sample sequenced in a study of blood T cell repertoires in COVID-19. TCRdb keeps only in-frame clones here, not all; method: immunoSEQ multiplex PCR. The sample has some 150,000 clones, roughly 84% seen once. Sample: PBMCs or T cells enriched from blood (not recorded which). The receptor source for this set is a woman aged 45 to 65 who had been exposed to COVID-19.

The V call is TRBV19, the J call TRBJ2-5, with TRBD2 matching 13 bases. With V trimmed by 5 bases and J by 5 bases, 8 bases remained unmatched. Germline loops: CDR1 LNHDA, CDR2 SQIVND (reference sequence). This CDR3 is 16 amino acids long. In nucleotides, the CDR3 is TGTGCCAGTAGTCCCGGACTAGCGGGAGCGCGGGAGACCCAGTACTTC. Protein sequence: CASSPGLAGARETQYF.

The CDR3 loop is CASSSDRYYGYTF. CDR3 in DNA: TGTGCCAGCAGTTCCGACAGGTACTATGGCTACACCTTC. The chain combines TRBV6-2 or TRBV6-3 with TRBJ1-2; tentatively, D is TRBD1 (6 bases). Germline assignment: CDR1 MNHEY and CDR2 SVGEGT. The germline V and J ends were trimmed by 4 bases and 3 bases, with 9 bases remaining between them. This CDR3 has 13 residues.

The CDR3 nucleotides are TGTGCCAGCAGCGTGGGACAGGGAAAAAATTACTACGAGCAGTACTTC. It translates to CASSVGQGKNYYEQYF. The J gene is TRBJ2-7, the V gene TRBV9, with TRBD1 matching 9 bases. The ends lost 2 bases at V and 3 bases at J; junction bases unmatched: 9. There are 16 residues in the CDR3. Germline CDR1 SGDLS, CDR2 YYNGEE.

This chain connects TRBV6-2 or TRBV6-3 to TRBJ1-2, with D unresolved. Trimming took off 6 bases at V and 0 bases at J, with 17 bases between the two ends. CDR1 MNHEY and CDR2 SVGEGT come from the germline V gene. The length of the CDR3 is 16 residues. The CDR3 reads CASSPGGGRTNYGYTF. For the CDR3, the DNA is TGTGCCAGCAGCCCGGGCGGCGGGCGTACTAACTATGGCTACACCTTC.

This chain joins TRBV6-6 and TRBJ2-7, with TRBD1 matching 8 bases. Per the germline V gene, CDR1 is MNHNY and CDR2 is SVGAGI (reference sequence). CDR3 size: 14 residues. With V trimmed by 7 bases and J by 9 bases, 14 bases remained unmatched. The CDR3 reads CASTSPDRGTGQYF. The CDR3 DNA sequence: TGTGCCAGCACCTCTCCCGACAGGGGTACGGGGCAGTACTTC.

V is TRBV29-1 and J is TRBJ1-2, with 12 bases fitting TRBD1. With V trimmed by 4 bases and J by 8 bases, 8 bases remained unmatched. There are 14 residues in the CDR3. CDR1 is SQVTM, CDR2 ANQGSEA, per germline. The DNA for the CDR3 is TGCAGCGTTGCCGGGGACAGGGGGCTCGCCGGCTACACCTTC. Translating gives CSVAGDRGLAGYTF.

The chain joins TRBV28 to TRBJ1-1, with D perhaps TRBD1 (6 bases). Trimming removed 8 bases from V and 6 bases from J, with 16 bases in between. CDR3 length: 13 amino acids. Germline assignment: CDR1 MDHEN and CDR2 SYDVKM. The CDR3 sequence is CASQNTGLPEAFF. The CDR3 region has the DNA TGTGCCAGCCAAAATACAGGGTTACCTGAAGCTTTCTTT.

The chain employs TRBV7-2 and TRBJ2-6; D possibly corresponds to TRBD2 (5 bases). Trimming removed 5 bases from V and 0 bases from J, with 8 bases in between. Germline CDR1 and CDR2: SGHTA and FQGNSA. The CDR3 is 15 amino acids. CDR3 region: CASSKRTSGANVLTF. DNA of the CDR3: TGTGCCAGCAGCAAGCGGACCTCTGGGGCCAACGTCCTGACTTTC.

The chain carries TRBV25-1 and TRBJ1-2; the D is unclear. The germline V gene encodes CDR1 MGHDK and CDR2 SYGVNS. This CDR3 contains 12 residues. The V end lost 6 bases, the J end lost 11 bases, and 16 bases lay between the germline ends. The chain's CDR3 is CASSLALGRYTF. DNA of the CDR3: TGTGCCAGCAGCCTAGCCCTAGGGAGGTACACCTTC.

The rearrangement links TRBV15 to TRBJ1-5; TRBD1 agrees at 9 bases. Germline V lookup: CDR1 LNHNV, CDR2 YYDKDF (reference sequence). CDR3 length: 15 amino acids. The V gene end was trimmed by 6 bases and the J gene end by 6 bases; junction bases not matched to a gene: 9. CDR3 DNA: TGTGCCACCAGTACGAACAGGGGGCGAGCTCAGCCCCAGCATTTT. It specifies CATSTNRGRAQPQHF.

V and J are TRBV19 and TRBJ2-7, with D perhaps matching TRBD2 (6 bases). The germline CDR1 and CDR2 sequences are LNHDA and SQIVND (reference sequence). The CDR3 length is 19 residues. V was shortened by 5 bases and J by 5 bases, with 31 bases between the two germline ends. The CDR3 DNA sequence: TGTGCCAGTAGTGCGGGACGGGCATCTGGCACGCCCCCGGGCCACGAGCAGTACTTC. It specifies CASSAGRASGTPPGHEQYF.

This clone occurred a few times. DNA for the CDR3: TGCGCCAGCAGCTTGGAGGGGTGGCAGGGGGGCGAGCAGTACTTC. Translated: CASSLEGWQGGEQYF. V and J are TRBV5-1 and TRBJ2-7; D perhaps matches TRBD1 (7 bases). V was shortened by 0 bases and J by 6 bases, with 16 bases between the two germline ends. This CDR3 contains 15 residues. The germline V gene has CDR1 SGHRS and CDR2 YFSETQ.

This chain joins TRBV3-1 (or the pseudogene TRBV3-2) and TRBJ1-1; D is undetermined. CDR1 is LGHDT, CDR2 YNNKEL, per germline (reference sequence). Trimming took 5 bases from V and 2 from J, leaving 9 bases between them. CDR3 length: 13 residues. Written as DNA, the CDR3 is TGTGCCAGCAGCTTTTCGTTAAACACTGAAGCTTTCTTT. Protein: CASSFSLNTEAFF.

The genes are TRBV7-8 and TRBJ2-4, with TRBD1 matching 7 bases. Germline-derived CDR1 and CDR2 are SGHVS and FQNEAQ. The CDR3 runs 16 residues. V dropped 5 bases and J dropped 0; count of bases not matched to a gene: 7. The CDR3 protein is CASSKGTDEAKNIQYF. The CDR3 DNA is TGTGCCAGCAGCAAGGGGACAGATGAAGCCAAAAACATTCAGTACTTC. The full variable domain, its missing parts supplied by reference TRBV7-8 and TRBJ2-4, is GAGVSQSPRYKVAKRGQDVALRCDPISGHVSLFWYQQALGQGPEFLTYFQNEAQLDKSGLPSDRFFAERPEGSVSTLKIQRTQQEDSAVYLCASSKGTDEAKNIQYFGAGTRLSVL.

This rearrangement joins TRBV11-2 to TRBJ1-4; no reliable D call. V lost 5 bases to trimming and J lost 8 bases, with 18 bases between them. The CDR3 is 15 residues long. Germline values: CDR1 SGHAT, CDR2 FQNNGV. CDR3 sequence: CASSALERLREKLFF. The CDR3 DNA follows: TGTGCCAGCAGCGCCCTGGAGCGGCTAAGAGAAAAACTGTTTTTT.

The chain links TRBV5-6 to TRBJ2-7; 13 positions match TRBD2. The J segment lost 4 bases and the V segment lost 1 base, leaving 5 bases of the junction unmatched. The CDR3 covers 16 residues. CDR1 is SGHDT and CDR2 is YYEEEE in the germline V gene. The CDR3 bases are TGTGCCAGCAGCTTGCCGACTAGCGGGGGGTCATACGAGCAGTACTTC. It yields the protein CASSLPTSGGSYEQYF.

This chain uses TRBV12-5 with TRBJ2-1, with a possible D match to TRBD1 (6 bases). V lost 7 bases and J 9 bases, leaving 13 bases between the germline ends. This CDR3 is 12 amino acids long. Germline V CDR1 and CDR2: LGHNT, FRNRAP. The CDR3 DNA reads TGTGCTAGTGCCTCCGGGACACTTGAGCAGTTCTTC. Amino acid sequence: CASASGTLEQFF.

CDR3 sequence: CASSNQGARGTEAFF. CDR3 in DNA: TGTGCCAGCAGCAACCAGGGGGCGCGGGGCACTGAAGCTTTCTTT. The V gene is TRBV14, the J gene TRBJ1-1, with TRBD1 matching over 8 bases. The J segment lost 4 bases and the V segment lost 5 bases, leaving 9 bases of the junction unmatched. This CDR3 is 15 amino acids long. Germline V CDR1 and CDR2: SGHDN, FVKESK.

V is TRBV12-5 and J is TRBJ2-7, with a possible D match to TRBD1 (5 bases). Germline CDR1 LGHNT, CDR2 FRNRAP. V shed 7 bases and J shed 0 bases, with 13 bases lying between them. CDR3 size: 14 residues. The CDR3 loop reads CASVLDRRSYEQYF. The CDR3 bases are TGTGCTAGTGTTCTTGACAGACGCTCCTACGAGCAGTACTTC. Full variable domain (missing parts from reference TRBV12-5 and TRBJ2-7): DARVTQTPRHKVTEMGQEVTMRCQPILGHNTVFWYRQTMMQGLELLAYFRNRAPLDDSGMPKDRFSAEMPDATLATLKIQPSEPRDSAVYFCASVLDRRSYEQYFGPGTRLTVT.

The rearrangement links TRBV19 to TRBJ2-1, with a possible D match to TRBD1 (5 bases). Trimming removed 4 bases from V and 8 bases from J, with 9 bases in between. CDR3 length: 12 residues. CDR1 and CDR2 from the germline V gene are LNHDA and SQIVND (reference sequence). CDR3 loop: CASSNRYHEQFF. The CDR3 DNA sequence: TGTGCCAGTAGTAACAGGTACCATGAGCAGTTCTTC.

This chain joins TRBV11-2 and TRBJ2-7; tentatively, D is TRBD1 (5 bases). This CDR3 spans 15 amino acids. Germline values: CDR1 SGHAT, CDR2 FQNNGV. V lost 5 bases and J lost 0, with 14 bases in between. The CDR3 reads CASSLNRLSSYEQYF. CDR3 sequence (DNA): TGTGCCAGCAGCCTAAACAGGTTAAGCTCCTACGAGCAGTACTTC.

V is TRBV9 and J is TRBJ1-2, with D uncertain. The CDR3 has 17 amino acids. Trimming shortened V by 3 bases and J by 4 bases, and 22 bases separated the two germline ends. CDR1 SGDLS and CDR2 YYNGEE come from the germline V gene. CDR3 nucleotides: TGTGCCAGCAGCGAAAAAGTCTCCACGGGGTTTAGCTATGGCTACACCTTC. Translated: CASSEKVSTGFSYGYTF.

V usage is TRBV7-2 and J usage is TRBJ1-4, with TRBD1 identical over 10 bases. V was clipped by 5 bases and J by 5 bases; unmatched bases: 5. Germline CDR1 is SGHTA and CDR2 is FQGNSA. CDR3 length: 15 residues. CDR3 region: CASSLTDRGNEKLFF. CDR3 DNA: TGTGCCAGCAGCCTAACGGACAGGGGGAATGAAAAACTGTTTTTT.

The chain carries TRBV19 and TRBJ2-7; 8 nucleotides match TRBD2. Per germline, CDR1 LNHDA and CDR2 SQIVND (reference sequence). V lost 5 bases to trimming and J lost 4 bases; unmatched junction nucleotides: 7. CDR3 length: 14 residues. CDR3 amino acids: CASSGQREPYEQYF. CDR3 nucleotide sequence: TGTGCCAGTAGTGGGCAGCGGGAGCCGTACGAGCAGTACTTC. Drawing the rest from reference TRBV19 and TRBJ2-7, the complete variable domain is DGGITQSPKYLFRKEGQNVTLSCEQNLNHDAMYWYRQDPGQGLRLIYYSQIVNDFQKGDIAEGYSVSREKKESFPLTVTSAQKNPTAFYLCASSGQREPYEQYFGPGTRLTVT.

CDR3 amino acids: CTSSQRQGEDTDTQYF. CDR3 bases: TGCACCAGCAGCCAGCGACAGGGGGAGGATACAGATACGCAGTATTTT. The chain employs TRBV1 and TRBJ2-3; TRBD1 is taken as the D call from the table, unchecked against the DNA. TRBV1 is noted as a pseudogene. The CDR3 spans 16 residues.

The rearrangement uses TRBV5-1 and TRBJ2-2; 8 positions match TRBD1. The trim removed 4 bases at V and 6 bases at J, leaving 5 bases unmatched. Germline assignment: CDR1 SGHRS and CDR2 YFSETQ. This CDR3 region has 14 residues. CDR3 amino acids: CASSPYRGSGELFF. CDR3 bases: TGCGCCAGCAGCCCGTACAGGGGGTCCGGGGAGCTGTTTTTT.

DNA of the CDR3: TGTGCCAGCAGTTTAGGTGGGGAGCAGCCCCAGCATTTT. Its translation is CASSLGGEQPQHF. The genes are TRBV12-3 or TRBV12-4 and TRBJ1-5; no clear D gene. CDR3 length equals 13 residues. Deletions cut 1 base from V and 7 bases from J, with 8 bases between.

This chain uses TRBV19 with TRBJ1-1; possibly TRBD1 for D (5 bases). CDR1 LNHDA and CDR2 SQIVND come from the germline V gene (reference sequence). The CDR3 is made up of 15 amino acids. Trimming cost V 3 bases and J 5 bases, with 16 bases left between them. In DNA form, the CDR3 reads TGTGCCAGTAGTATCGACCGGCAGGGCTGGACTGAAGCTTTCTTT. It encodes CASSIDRQGWTEAFF.

The V call is TRBV19, the J call TRBJ2-3, with 9 nucleotides matching TRBD1. Looked up from germline, CDR1 is LNHDA and CDR2 is SQIVND (reference sequence). CDR3 length: 15 residues. V lost 1 base to trimming and J lost 3 bases; unmatched junction nucleotides: 2. The CDR3 sequence: CASSIGTGETDTQYF. The CDR3 region has the DNA TGTGCCAGTAGTATAGGGACAGGGGAGACAGATACGCAGTATTTT. The full variable domain, completed using reference TRBV19 and TRBJ2-3, is DGGITQSPKYLFRKEGQNVTLSCEQNLNHDAMYWYRQDPGQGLRLIYYSQIVNDFQKGDIAEGYSVSREKKESFPLTVTSAQKNPTAFYLCASSIGTGETDTQYFGPGTRLTVL.

The chain links TRBV10-1 to TRBJ2-1, with 7 nucleotides matching TRBD1. This CDR3 spans 12 amino acids. The V segment lost 5 bases and the J segment 9 bases; nucleotides outside the gene matches: 4. Per germline, CDR1 WNHNN and CDR2 SYGVQD (reference sequence). For the CDR3, the DNA is TGCGCCAGCAGTCGAGGGGGCCTTGAGCAGTTCTTC. Its protein is CASSRGGLEQFF.

The CDR3 loop reads CASSQDGAQPQHF. CDR3 in DNA: TGTGCCAGCAGCCAAGATGGGGCTCAGCCCCAGCATTTT. The V call is TRBV3-1 (or the pseudogene TRBV3-2), the J call TRBJ1-5, with D tentatively TRBD1 (5 bases). Germline CDR1 and CDR2: LGHDT and YNNKEL (reference sequence). Between the trimmed V and J ends, which lost 0 bases and 6 bases, there was a span of 6 bases. This CDR3 comprises 13 residues.

The chain employs TRBV2 and TRBJ2-1; a weak D match, TRBD2 (5 bases). There are 17 residues in the CDR3. The V and J ends lost 7 bases and 5 bases respectively, with 24 bases between them. Germline V gene lookup returns CDR1 SNHLY and CDR2 FYNNEI. CDR3 in amino acids: CASTGWGAGRAHNEQFF. CDR3 in DNA: TGTGCCAGCACAGGTTGGGGAGCAGGCCGGGCACACAATGAGCAGTTCTTC.